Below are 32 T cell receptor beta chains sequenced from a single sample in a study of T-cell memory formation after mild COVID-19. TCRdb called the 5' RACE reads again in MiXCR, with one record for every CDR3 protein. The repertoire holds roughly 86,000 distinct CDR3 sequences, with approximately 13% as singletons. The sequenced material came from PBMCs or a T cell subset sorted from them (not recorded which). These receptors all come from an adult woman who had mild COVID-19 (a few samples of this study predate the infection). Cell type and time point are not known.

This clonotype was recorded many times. The CDR3: CSTLITGRGGYTF. CDR3 DNA: TGCAGCACCTTAATAACAGGGCGCGGCGGCTACACCTTC. The chain combines TRBV20-1 with TRBJ1-2; a weak D match, TRBD1 (6 bases). The CDR3 sequence is 13 residues long. Per germline, CDR1 DFQATT and CDR2 SNEGSKA (reference sequence).

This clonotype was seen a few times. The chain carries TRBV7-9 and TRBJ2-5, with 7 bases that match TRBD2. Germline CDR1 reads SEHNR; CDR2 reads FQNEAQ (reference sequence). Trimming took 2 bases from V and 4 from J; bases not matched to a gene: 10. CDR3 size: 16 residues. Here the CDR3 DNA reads TGTGCCAGCAGCTTACCTACGGGACTACTCCTAGAGACCCAGTACTTC. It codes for CASSLPTGLLLETQYF.

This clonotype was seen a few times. CDR3 in amino acids: CASGFMDSYEQYF. In DNA, the CDR3 is TGTGCTAGTGGTTTTATGGACAGCTACGAGCAGTACTTC. This sequence joins TRBV12-5 and TRBJ2-7; weak D call: TRBD1 (6 bases). CDR3 length: 13 amino acids. V shed 3 bases and J shed 3 bases, with 9 bases lying between them. In germline, CDR1 is LGHNT, CDR2 FRNRAP.

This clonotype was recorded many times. The CDR3 DNA reads as TGTGCCAGCAGCCCCGGGACAGGGTTTTTCGAGCAGTTCTTC. It is translated as CASSPGTGFFEQFF. The chain uses TRBV28 and TRBJ2-1, with 9 bases fitting TRBD1. Looked up from germline, CDR1 is MDHEN and CDR2 is SYDVKM. With V trimmed by 6 bases and J by 10 bases, 10 bases remained unmatched. The CDR3 runs 14 residues.

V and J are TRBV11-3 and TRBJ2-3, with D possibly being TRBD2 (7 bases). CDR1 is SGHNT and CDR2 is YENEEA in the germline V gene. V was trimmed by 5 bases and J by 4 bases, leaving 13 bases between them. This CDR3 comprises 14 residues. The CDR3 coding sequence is TGTGCCAGCAGCCGTACGGGGGGCCCAGATACGCAGTATTTT. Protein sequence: CASSRTGGPDTQYF.

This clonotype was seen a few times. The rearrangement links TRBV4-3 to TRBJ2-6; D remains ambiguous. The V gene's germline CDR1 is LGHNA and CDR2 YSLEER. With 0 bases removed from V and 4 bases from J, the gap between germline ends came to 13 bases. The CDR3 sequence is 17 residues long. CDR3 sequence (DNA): TGCGCCAGCAGCCAAGATAAGGTGCGGTACGGGGCCAACGTCCTGACTTTC. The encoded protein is CASSQDKVRYGANVLTF.

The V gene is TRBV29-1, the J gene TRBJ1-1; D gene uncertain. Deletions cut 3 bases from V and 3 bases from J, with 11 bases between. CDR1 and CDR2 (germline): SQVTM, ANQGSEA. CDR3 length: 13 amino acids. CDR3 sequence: CSVDPQSHTEAFF. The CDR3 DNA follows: TGCAGCGTTGATCCACAGTCGCACACTGAAGCTTTCTTT.

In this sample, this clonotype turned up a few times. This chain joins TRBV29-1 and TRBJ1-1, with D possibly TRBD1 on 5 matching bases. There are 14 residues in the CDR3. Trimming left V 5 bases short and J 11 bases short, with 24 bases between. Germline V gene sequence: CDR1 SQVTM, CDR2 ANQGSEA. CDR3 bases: TGCAGCGTTTACTCCCCCCGAGGGGACGAGAGGGCTTTCTTT. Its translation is CSVYSPRGDERAFF.

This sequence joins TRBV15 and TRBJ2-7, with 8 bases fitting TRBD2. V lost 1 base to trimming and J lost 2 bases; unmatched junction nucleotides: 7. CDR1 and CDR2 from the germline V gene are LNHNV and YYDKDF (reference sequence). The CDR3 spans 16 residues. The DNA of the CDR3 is TGTGCCACCAGCAGAGTCGGGAGGGTACCCCCCTACGAGCAGTACTTC. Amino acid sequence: CATSRVGRVPPYEQYF.

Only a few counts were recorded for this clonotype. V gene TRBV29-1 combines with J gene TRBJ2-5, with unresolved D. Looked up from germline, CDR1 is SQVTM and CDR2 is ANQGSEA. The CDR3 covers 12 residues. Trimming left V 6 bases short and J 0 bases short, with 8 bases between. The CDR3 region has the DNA TGCAGCGTCGTCGAGTACCAAGAGACCCAGTACTTC. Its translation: CSVVEYQETQYF.

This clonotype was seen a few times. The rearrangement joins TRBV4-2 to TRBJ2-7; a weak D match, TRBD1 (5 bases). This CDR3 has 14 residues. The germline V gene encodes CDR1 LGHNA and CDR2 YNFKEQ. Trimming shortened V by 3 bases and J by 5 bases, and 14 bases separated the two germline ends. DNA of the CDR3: TGTGCCAGCAGCCATCCAGACAGAAACGACGAGCAGTACTTC. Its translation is CASSHPDRNDEQYF.

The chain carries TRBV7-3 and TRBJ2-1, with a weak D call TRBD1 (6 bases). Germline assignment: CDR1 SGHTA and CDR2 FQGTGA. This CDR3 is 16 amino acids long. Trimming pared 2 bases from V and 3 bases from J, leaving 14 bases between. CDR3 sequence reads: CASSLWGQVGYNEQFF. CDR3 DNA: TGTGCCAGCAGCTTATGGGGGCAGGTAGGCTACAATGAGCAGTTCTTC. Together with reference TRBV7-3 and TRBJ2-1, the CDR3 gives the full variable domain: GAGVSQTPSNKVTEKGKYVELRCDPISGHTALYWYRQSLGQGPEFLIYFQGTGAADDSGLPNDRFFAVRPEGSVSTLKIQRTERGDSAVYLCASSLWGQVGYNEQFFGPGTRLTVL.

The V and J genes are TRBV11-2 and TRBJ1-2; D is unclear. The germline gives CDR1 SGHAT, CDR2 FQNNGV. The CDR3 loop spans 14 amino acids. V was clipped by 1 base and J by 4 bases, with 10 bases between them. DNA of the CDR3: TGTGCCAGCAGCTTAGGCGGATTTGCCTATGGCTACACCTTC. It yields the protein CASSLGGFAYGYTF.

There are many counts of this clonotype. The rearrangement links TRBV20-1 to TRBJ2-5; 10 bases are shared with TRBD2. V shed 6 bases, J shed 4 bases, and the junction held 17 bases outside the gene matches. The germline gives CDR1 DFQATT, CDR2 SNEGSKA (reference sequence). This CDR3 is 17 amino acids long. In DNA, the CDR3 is TGCAGTGCCGAAGAGCGGGGGGGCCCGTCAGTAGTAGAGACCCAGTACTTC. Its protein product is CSAEERGGPSVVETQYF.

CDR3 loop: CASSVESYNEQFF. As DNA, the CDR3 is TGTGCCAGCAGCGTAGAATCCTACAATGAGCAGTTCTTC. The genes are TRBV9 and TRBJ2-1, with unresolved D. Trimming shortened V by 0 bases and J by 1 base, and 2 bases separated the two germline ends. The germline V gene encodes CDR1 SGDLS and CDR2 YYNGEE. This CDR3 is built from 13 residues.

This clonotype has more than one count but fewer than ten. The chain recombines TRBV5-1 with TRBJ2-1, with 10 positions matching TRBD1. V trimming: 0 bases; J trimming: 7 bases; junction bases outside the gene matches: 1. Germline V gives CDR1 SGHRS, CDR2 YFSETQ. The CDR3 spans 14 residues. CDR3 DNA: TGCGCCAGCAGCTTGGGACAGGGGGCTAATGAGCAGTTCTTC. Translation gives CASSLGQGANEQFF.

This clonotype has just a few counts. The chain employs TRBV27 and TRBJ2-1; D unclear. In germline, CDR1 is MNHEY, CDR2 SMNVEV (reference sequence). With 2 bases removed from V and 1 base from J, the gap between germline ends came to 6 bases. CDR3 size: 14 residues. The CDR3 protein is CASSLKDSYNEQFF. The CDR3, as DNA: TGTGCCAGCAGTTTAAAGGATTCCTACAATGAGCAGTTCTTC.

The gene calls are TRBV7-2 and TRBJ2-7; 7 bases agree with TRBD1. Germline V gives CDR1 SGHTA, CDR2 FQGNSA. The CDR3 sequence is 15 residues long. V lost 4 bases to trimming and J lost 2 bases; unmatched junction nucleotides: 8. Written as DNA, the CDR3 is TGTGCCAGCAGCTCATACACCGGGACAGCCTACGAGCAGTACTTC. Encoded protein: CASSSYTGTAYEQYF.

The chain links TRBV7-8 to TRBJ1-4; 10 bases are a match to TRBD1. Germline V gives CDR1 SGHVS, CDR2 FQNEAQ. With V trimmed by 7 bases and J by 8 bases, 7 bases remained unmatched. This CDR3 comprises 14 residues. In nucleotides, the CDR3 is TGTGCCAGCACCCGACAGGGGGCAGGAGAAAAACTGTTTTTT. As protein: CASTRQGAGEKLFF.

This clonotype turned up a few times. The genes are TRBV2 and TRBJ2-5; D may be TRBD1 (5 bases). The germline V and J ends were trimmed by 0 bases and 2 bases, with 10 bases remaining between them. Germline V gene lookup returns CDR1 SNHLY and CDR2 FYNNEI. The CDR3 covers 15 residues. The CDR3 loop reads CASSEAWTSQETQYF. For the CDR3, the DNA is TGTGCCAGCAGTGAAGCGTGGACATCACAAGAGACCCAGTACTTC.

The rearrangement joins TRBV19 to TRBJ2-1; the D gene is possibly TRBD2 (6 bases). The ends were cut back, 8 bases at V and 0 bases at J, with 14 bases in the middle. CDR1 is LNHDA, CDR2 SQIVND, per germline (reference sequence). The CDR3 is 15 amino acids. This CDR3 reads CASGFGLSSYNEQFF. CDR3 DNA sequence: TGTGCCAGTGGATTTGGACTAAGCTCCTACAATGAGCAGTTCTTC. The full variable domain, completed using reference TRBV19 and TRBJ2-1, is DGGITQSPKYLFRKEGQNVTLSCEQNLNHDAMYWYRQDPGQGLRLIYYSQIVNDFQKGDIAEGYSVSREKKESFPLTVTSAQKNPTAFYLCASGFGLSSYNEQFFGPGTRLTVL.

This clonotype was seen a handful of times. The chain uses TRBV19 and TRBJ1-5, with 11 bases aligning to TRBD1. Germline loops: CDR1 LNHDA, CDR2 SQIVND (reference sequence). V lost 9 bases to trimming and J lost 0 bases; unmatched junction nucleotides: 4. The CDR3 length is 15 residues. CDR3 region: CASGQGAHSNQPQHF. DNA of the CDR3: TGTGCCAGCGGACAGGGGGCGCATAGCAATCAGCCCCAGCATTTT. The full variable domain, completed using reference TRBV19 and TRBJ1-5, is DGGITQSPKYLFRKEGQNVTLSCEQNLNHDAMYWYRQDPGQGLRLIYYSQIVNDFQKGDIAEGYSVSREKKESFPLTVTSAQKNPTAFYLCASGQGAHSNQPQHFGDGTRLSIL.

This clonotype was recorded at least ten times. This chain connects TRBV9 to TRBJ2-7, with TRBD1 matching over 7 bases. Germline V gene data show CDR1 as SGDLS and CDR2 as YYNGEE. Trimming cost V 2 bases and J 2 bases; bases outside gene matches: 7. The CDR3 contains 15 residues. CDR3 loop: CASSVSDRVTYEQYF. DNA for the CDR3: TGTGCCAGCAGCGTTAGCGACAGGGTCACCTACGAGCAGTACTTC.

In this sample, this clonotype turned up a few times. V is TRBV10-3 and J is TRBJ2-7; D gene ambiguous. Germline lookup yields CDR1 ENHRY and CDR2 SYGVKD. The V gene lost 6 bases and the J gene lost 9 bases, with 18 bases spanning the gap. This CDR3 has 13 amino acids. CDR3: CAISPTSGLAQYF. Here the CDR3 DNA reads TGTGCCATCAGCCCTACCAGTGGGCTCGCGCAGTACTTC.

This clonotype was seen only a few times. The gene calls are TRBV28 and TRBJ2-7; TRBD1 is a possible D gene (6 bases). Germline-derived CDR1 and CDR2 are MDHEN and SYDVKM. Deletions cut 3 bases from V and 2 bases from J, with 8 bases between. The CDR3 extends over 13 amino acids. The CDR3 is CASSFEGAYEQYF. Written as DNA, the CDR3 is TGTGCCAGCAGTTTCGAGGGGGCCTACGAGCAGTACTTC.

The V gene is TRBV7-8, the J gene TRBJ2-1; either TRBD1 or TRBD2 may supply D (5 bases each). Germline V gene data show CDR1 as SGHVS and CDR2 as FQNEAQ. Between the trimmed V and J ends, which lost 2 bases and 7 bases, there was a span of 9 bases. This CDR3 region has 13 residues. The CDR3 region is CASSLLGVNEQFF. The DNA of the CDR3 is TGTGCCAGCAGCTTATTGGGGGTAAATGAGCAGTTCTTC.

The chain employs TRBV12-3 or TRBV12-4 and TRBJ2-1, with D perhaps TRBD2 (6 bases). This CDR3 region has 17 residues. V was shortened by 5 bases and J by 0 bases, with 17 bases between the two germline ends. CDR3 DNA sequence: TGTGCCAGCAGTCCCCTGAGCGGGTGGAGCTCCTACAATGAGCAGTTCTTC. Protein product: CASSPLSGWSSYNEQFF.

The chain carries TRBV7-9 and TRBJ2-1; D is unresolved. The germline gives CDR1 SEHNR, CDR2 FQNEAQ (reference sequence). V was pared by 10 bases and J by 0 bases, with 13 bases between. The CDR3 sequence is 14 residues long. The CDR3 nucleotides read TGTGCCATACGAGGTAGGAGCTCCTACAATGAGCAGTTCTTC. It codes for CAIRGRSSYNEQFF.

The CDR3 protein is CASSLGGAHGYTF. CDR3 sequence (DNA): TGTGCCAGCAGCTTAGGGGGGGCACATGGCTACACCTTC. The rearrangement joins TRBV7-9 to TRBJ1-2; a weak D match, TRBD1 (6 bases). This CDR3 contains 13 residues. CDR1 is SEHNR and CDR2 is FQNEAQ in the germline V gene (reference sequence). Trimming stripped 1 base from V and 6 bases from J, with 9 bases between.

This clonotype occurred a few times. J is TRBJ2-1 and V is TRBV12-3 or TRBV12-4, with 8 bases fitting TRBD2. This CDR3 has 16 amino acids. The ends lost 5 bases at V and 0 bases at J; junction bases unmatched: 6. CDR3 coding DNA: TGTGCCAGCAGTACTAGCGGTGTTAGCTCCTACAATGAGCAGTTCTTC. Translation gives CASSTSGVSSYNEQFF.

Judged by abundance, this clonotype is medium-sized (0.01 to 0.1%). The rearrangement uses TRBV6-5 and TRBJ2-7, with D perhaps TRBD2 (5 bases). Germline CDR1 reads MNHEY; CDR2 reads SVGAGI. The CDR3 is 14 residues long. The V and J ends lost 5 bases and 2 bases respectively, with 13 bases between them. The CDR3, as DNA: TGTGCCAGCAGTCCCCTAGGAGGCCCCTACGAGCAGTACTTC. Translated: CASSPLGGPYEQYF.

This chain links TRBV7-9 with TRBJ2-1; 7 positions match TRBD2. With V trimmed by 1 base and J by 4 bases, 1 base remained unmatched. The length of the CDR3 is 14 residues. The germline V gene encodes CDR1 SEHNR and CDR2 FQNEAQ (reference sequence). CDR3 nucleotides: TGTGCCAGCAGCTTAGTTAGCGGGTACAATGAGCAGTTCTTC. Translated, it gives CASSLVSGYNEQFF.